The 20 T cell receptor beta chains below were found in one sample sequenced in a study of blood T cell repertoires in COVID-19 (dated by TCRdb to about 2020). The method was the immunoSEQ multiplex PCR assay. TCRdb obtained this table from immuneACCESS and retained in-frame rearrangements with V and J assigned. These tables miss some clones; where compared with another copy, unresolved V genes account for less than half of the shortfall, and the remainder is unexplained. This sample lists about 100,000 clones; 90% were detected once. 5% to 5.5% of the sample belongs to the ten largest clones. The sequencing input was peripheral blood. The receptors shown here come from a man aged 50 to 60 with acute or convalescent COVID-19.

This clone was seen once. The V and J genes are TRBV19 and TRBJ2-1, with TRBD1 as a possible D gene (7 bases). Trimming cost V 3 bases and J 4 bases, with 10 bases left between them. Germline CDR1 and CDR2: LNHDA and SQIVND (reference sequence). CDR3 length equals 14 residues. The CDR3 DNA is TGTGCCAGTAGTATGGAGGGACAGTACAATGAGCAGTTCTTC. Residues: CASSMEGQYNEQFF.

The chain carries TRBV7-2 and TRBJ1-6; 11 bases are shared with TRBD1. This CDR3 is 15 amino acids long. After removal of 5 bases from V and 3 bases from J, the junction contained 0 bases not matched to a gene. From germline, CDR1 is SGHTA and CDR2 FQGNSA. The CDR3 spells CASSGTGGYNSPLHF. The DNA of the CDR3 is TGTGCCAGCAGCGGGACAGGGGGCTATAATTCACCCCTCCACTTT.

J is TRBJ1-1 and V is TRBV7-9, with 8 nucleotides matching TRBD1. Germline V gene lookup returns CDR1 SEHNR and CDR2 FQNEAQ (reference sequence). This CDR3 is built from 17 residues. With V trimmed by 3 bases and J by 0 bases, 9 bases remained unmatched. CDR3: CASSFPQGADLNTEAFF. In DNA form, the CDR3 reads TGTGCCAGCAGCTTCCCGCAGGGGGCTGATTTGAACACTGAAGCTTTCTTT.

The chain joins TRBV15 to TRBJ2-2; TRBD1 matches at 11 bases. V lost 5 bases, J lost 7 bases, and 3 bases stayed unmatched. This CDR3 is 14 amino acids long. The germline gives CDR1 LNHNV, CDR2 YYDKDF (reference sequence). CDR3 nucleotide sequence: TGTGCCACCAGCGGACAGGGGGCAAGCGGGGAGCTGTTTTTT. It translates to CATSGQGASGELFF.

The chain carries TRBV5-1 and TRBJ2-7; D is possibly TRBD1 (6 bases). V was cut by 0 bases and J by 3 bases, with 10 bases left in between. This CDR3 region has 14 residues. Germline V gene data show CDR1 as SGHRS and CDR2 as YFSETQ. The CDR3 region is CASSLAGQSYEQYF. Written as DNA, the CDR3 is TGCGCCAGCAGCTTGGCAGGACAGAGCTACGAGCAGTACTTC. Complete variable domain (other parts from reference TRBV5-1 and TRBJ2-7): KAGVTQTPRYLIKTRGQQVTLSCSPISGHRSVSWYQQTPGQGLQFLFEYFSETQRNKGNFPGRFSGRQFSNSRSEMNVSTLELGDSALYLCASSLAGQSYEQYFGPGTRLTVT.

V and J are TRBV10-3 and TRBJ1-5, with a tentative D call TRBD1 (6 bases). This CDR3 region has 16 residues. The germline gives CDR1 ENHRY, CDR2 SYGVKD. V was clipped by 10 bases and J by 0 bases, with 19 bases between them. CDR3 in DNA: TGTGCCACCTCATCAGATGGACAGAATAGCAATCAGCCCCAGCATTTT. Amino acid sequence: CATSSDGQNSNQPQHF.

For the CDR3, the DNA is TGTGCCAGCAGTTTGGGCAGGGTGGGGGAAAAACTGTTTTTT. It encodes CASSLGRVGEKLFF. The chain joins TRBV6-6 to TRBJ1-4; perhaps TRBD1 as D (5 bases). This CDR3 is 14 amino acids long. Germline-derived CDR1 and CDR2 are MNHNY and SVGAGI (reference sequence). The V end was cut by 4 bases, the J end by 8 bases, with 14 bases between.

The V gene is TRBV13, the J gene TRBJ2-3, with 7 bases that match TRBD2. Losses at the gene ends were 4 bases for V and 1 base for J; bases not matched to a gene: 8. This CDR3 region has 16 residues. Germline loops: CDR1 PRHDT, CDR2 FYEKMQ (reference sequence). CDR3 residues: CASSSSSGGRTDTQYF. CDR3 DNA sequence: TGTGCCAGCAGCTCCTCTAGCGGAGGACGCACAGATACGCAGTATTTT.

V is TRBV12-3 or TRBV12-4 and J is TRBJ1-2, with TRBD1 as a possible D gene (6 bases). V was pared by 6 bases and J by 2 bases, with 10 bases between. The CDR3 spans 13 residues. CDR3: CASRGQSNYGYTF. The CDR3 DNA follows: TGTGCCAGCAGAGGACAGTCAAACTATGGCTACACCTTC.

The J gene is TRBJ2-7, the V gene TRBV5-6; TRBD2 aligns across 7 bases. This CDR3 has 15 amino acids. Germline V gene data show CDR1 as SGHDT and CDR2 as YYEEEE. V lost 0 bases, J lost 2 bases, and 5 bases stayed unmatched. Here the CDR3 DNA reads TGTGCCAGCAGCTTGGCCGGGAGGCTAACCTACGAGCAGTACTTC. Translating it yields CASSLAGRLTYEQYF.

This clone was picked up a small number of times. This rearrangement joins TRBV6-5 to TRBJ2-3, with D unclear. This CDR3 has 11 residues. Between the trimmed V and J ends, which lost 8 bases and 7 bases, there was a span of 10 bases. Germline loops: CDR1 MNHEY, CDR2 SVGAGI. CDR3 DNA sequence: TGTGCCAGCGTAAGCTTGCATACGCAGTATTTT. It translates to CASVSLHTQYF.

The chain joins TRBV11-2 to TRBJ2-7; 9 nucleotides line up with TRBD2. Germline values: CDR1 SGHAT, CDR2 FQNNGV. The CDR3 length is 15 residues. V lost 1 base and J lost 9; bases outside the gene matches: 10. DNA of the CDR3: TGTGCCAGCAGCTTAGGATCTAGCGGGAAGGTAGTGCAGTACTTC. As protein: CASSLGSSGKVVQYF. Complete variable domain (other parts from reference TRBV11-2 and TRBJ2-7): EAGVAQSPRYKIIEKRQSVAFWCNPISGHATLYWYQQILGQGPKLLIQFQNNGVVDDSQLPKDRFSAERLKGVDSTLKIQPAKLEDSAVYLCASSLGSSGKVVQYFGPGTRLTVT.

This clone came up a few times. The chain has TRBV18 and TRBJ1-1, with 9 bases lining up with TRBD1. V gave up 6 bases and J gave up 0 bases; unmatched junction bases: 14. This CDR3 is 18 amino acids long. Per germline, CDR1 KGHSH and CDR2 LQKENI. The CDR3 nucleotides are TGTGCCAGCTCCCCTAGCCCGGGACAGGGCACGTTGAACACTGAAGCTTTCTTT. Translation gives CASSPSPGQGTLNTEAFF.

The V gene is TRBV14, the J gene TRBJ2-6; D is possibly TRBD2 (6 bases). This CDR3 has 15 residues. Germline CDR1 is SGHDN and CDR2 is FVKESK. V lost 6 bases, J lost 2 bases, and 11 bases lay in between. The CDR3 nucleotides are TGTGCCAGCAGTCCTTGGGGGGCTGGGGCCAACGTCCTGACTTTC. It translates to CASSPWGAGANVLTF.

This clone was found once. The chain links TRBV15 to TRBJ2-7; 10 nucleotides align to TRBD1. Germline V CDR1 and CDR2: LNHNV, YYDKDF (reference sequence). V dropped 3 bases and J dropped 5; count of bases not matched to a gene: 7. The CDR3 spans 15 residues. CDR3 loop: CATSRAGQGTHEQYF. CDR3 in DNA: TGTGCCACCAGCAGGGCGGGACAGGGGACCCACGAGCAGTACTTC.

The chain uses TRBV6-6 and TRBJ1-2; TRBD1 matches 7 bases. Germline CDR1 is MNHNY and CDR2 is SVGAGI (reference sequence). V lost 2 bases, J lost 8 bases, and 5 bases stayed unmatched. CDR3 length equals 13 residues. The CDR3 protein is CASSYSKDRGYTF. For the CDR3, the DNA is TGTGCCAGCAGTTACAGCAAGGACAGGGGCTACACCTTC.

The V call is TRBV6-6, the J call TRBJ2-2; no clear D gene. The germline gives CDR1 MNHNY, CDR2 SVGAGI (reference sequence). V was trimmed by 4 bases and J by 5 bases, leaving 8 bases between them. The CDR3 runs to 13 residues. CDR3 region: CASSSGPTGELFF. The CDR3 region has the DNA TGTGCCAGCAGTTCGGGTCCTACCGGGGAGCTGTTTTTT.

The chain is built from TRBV30 and TRBJ2-1, with a weak D call TRBD1 (5 bases). The ends were cut back, 2 bases at V and 5 bases at J, with 16 bases in the middle. Per the germline V gene, CDR1 is GTSNPN and CDR2 is SVGIG (reference sequence). The CDR3 has 15 amino acids. Written as DNA, the CDR3 is TGTGCCTGGAGTAGGGCACAGGCAGTCGACAATGAGCAGTTCTTC. The encoded protein is CAWSRAQAVDNEQFF. The full variable domain, completed using reference TRBV30 and TRBJ2-1, is SQTIHQWPATLVQPVGSPLSLECTVEGTSNPNLYWYRQAAGRGLQLLFYSVGIGQISSEVPQNLSASRPQDRQFILSSKKLLLSDSGFYLCAWSRAQAVDNEQFFGPGTRLTVL.

This rearrangement joins TRBV4-1 to TRBJ2-1, with D perhaps TRBD2 (5 bases). V shed 1 base and J shed 7 bases, with 5 bases lying between them. The CDR3 sequence is 12 residues long. Germline V lookup: CDR1 MGHRA, CDR2 YSYEKL. For the CDR3, the DNA is TGCGCCAGCAGCCAAGCGGGAAATGAGCAGTTCTTC. Protein sequence: CASSQAGNEQFF.

This chain connects TRBV6-5 to TRBJ1-5; TRBD1 aligns across 7 bases. This CDR3 region has 15 residues. The junction had 9 bases not matched to a gene; V was cut back by 6 bases and J by 4 bases. From germline, CDR1 is MNHEY and CDR2 SVGAGI. The CDR3 sequence: CASRGPGQPNQPQHF. CDR3 bases: TGTGCCAGCAGAGGTCCGGGACAGCCAAATCAGCCCCAGCATTTT.